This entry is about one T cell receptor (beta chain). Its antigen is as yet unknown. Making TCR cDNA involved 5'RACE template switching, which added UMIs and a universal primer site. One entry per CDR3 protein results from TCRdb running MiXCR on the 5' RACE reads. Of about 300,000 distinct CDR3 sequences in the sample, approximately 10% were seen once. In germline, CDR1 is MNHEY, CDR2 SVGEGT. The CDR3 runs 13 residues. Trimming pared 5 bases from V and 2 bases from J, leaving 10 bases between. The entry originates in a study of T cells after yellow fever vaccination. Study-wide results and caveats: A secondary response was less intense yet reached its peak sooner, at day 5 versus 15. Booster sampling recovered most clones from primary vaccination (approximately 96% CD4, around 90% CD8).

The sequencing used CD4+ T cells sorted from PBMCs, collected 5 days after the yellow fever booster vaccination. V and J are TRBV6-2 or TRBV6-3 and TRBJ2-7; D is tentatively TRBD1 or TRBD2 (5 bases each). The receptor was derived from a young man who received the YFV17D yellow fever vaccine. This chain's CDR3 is CASSTQGPYEQYV. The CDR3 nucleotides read TGTGCCAGCAGTACTCAGGGACCCTACGAGCAGTACGTC.